Listed below are T cell receptor beta chains from one sample, sequenced in a study of blood T cell repertoires in COVID-19. Clones were sequenced by immunoSEQ multiplex PCR, and TCRdb holds only the in-frame ones, with some missing. In the table there are roughly 78,000 clones, over 80% of which are singletons. Sequencing was performed on peripheral blood. These receptors were obtained from a man aged 50-60 years with COVID-19, enrolled during active disease. Both conserved end residues are part of each CDR3. A D gene is named only where the DNA matches it firmly. Only part of the rows carry a size: once, few, many, or a class if the clone is expanded.

J: TRBJ2-2
D: TRBD2
size: once
V: TRBV28
CDR3: CASSLTSGRNTGELFF
DNA: TGTGCCAGCAGTCTAACTAGCGGGAGGAACACCGGGGAGCTGTTTTTT

J: TRBJ2-1
D: TRBD2
size: .
V: TRBV11-2
CDR3: CASSSRLAGRAYNEQFF
DNA: TGTGCCAGCAGCTCCAGGCTGGCCGGGAGGGCCTACAATGAGCAGTTCTTC

J: TRBJ2-1
D: TRBD2
size: .
V: TRBV7-9
CDR3: CASSPSGRGYNEQFF
DNA: TGTGCCAGCAGCCCGAGCGGGAGAGGATACAATGAGCAGTTCTTC

J: TRBJ2-1
D: TRBD1
size: .
V: TRBV6-5
CDR3: CASSSLGTGYNEQFF
DNA: TGTGCCAGCAGTTCTCTCGGGACAGGGTACAATGAGCAGTTCTTC

J: TRBJ2-5
D: TRBD2
size: .
V: TRBV5-4
CDR3: CASSTPGRGGETQYF
DNA: TGTGCCAGCAGCACCCCTGGCCGGGGAGGGGAGACCCAGTACTTC

J: TRBJ1-2
D: TRBD1
size: .
V: TRBV3-1/TRBV3-2
CDR3: CASSLQGAYYGYTF
DNA: TGTGCCAGCAGCCTCCAGGGGGCGTACTATGGCTACACCTTC

J: TRBJ2-7
D: TRBD1
size: .
V: TRBV7-9
CDR3: CASSLTTGLYEQYF
DNA: TGTGCCAGCAGCTTAACGACAGGGCTCTACGAGCAGTACTTC

J: TRBJ1-1
D: TRBD1
size: few
V: TRBV2
CDR3: CASSFRRGRNTEAFF
DNA: TGTGCCAGCAGTTTCCGCAGGGGGAGGAACACTGAAGCTTTCTTT

J: TRBJ1-1
D: TRBD1
size: .
V: TRBV14
CDR3: CASSQRTGRNTEAFF
DNA: TGTGCCAGCAGCCAAAGGACAGGGAGAAACACTGAAGCTTTCTTT

J: TRBJ2-7
D: .
size: .
V: TRBV4-1
CDR3: CASSQESRGGYEQYF
DNA: TGCGCCAGCAGCCAAGAATCGCGGGGCGGCTACGAGCAGTACTTC

J: TRBJ2-1
D: TRBD2
size: .
V: TRBV27
CDR3: CASSHSGRAEVDNEQFF
DNA: TGTGCCAGCAGTCATAGCGGGAGGGCCGAGGTAGACAATGAGCAGTTCTTC

J: TRBJ1-5
D: .
size: .
V: TRBV30
CDR3: CAWSPGLGQPQHF
DNA: TGTGCCTGGAGCCCAGGGTTGGGTCAGCCCCAGCATTTT

J: TRBJ2-3
D: .
size: .
V: TRBV7-9
CDR3: CASSQSGVGAYTQYF
DNA: TGTGCCAGCAGTCAGTCAGGGGTGGGAGCTTATACGCAGTATTTT

J: TRBJ2-1
D: TRBD1
size: .
V: TRBV7-9
CDR3: CASSQQTGTEKFF
DNA: TGTGCCAGCAGCCAACAGACAGGGACGGAAAAGTTCTTC

J: TRBJ1-4
D: TRBD1
size: .
V: TRBV28
CDR3: CASTTDREKLFF
DNA: TGTGCCAGCACCACGGACAGGGAAAAACTGTTTTTT

J: TRBJ2-3
D: .
size: .
V: TRBV18
CDR3: CASSPYSTDTQYF
DNA: TGTGCCAGCTCACCATATAGCACAGATACGCAGTATTTT

J: TRBJ1-1
D: TRBD1
size: .
V: TRBV11-2
CDR3: CASSLGQGFSSTTEAFF
DNA: TGTGCCAGCAGCTTAGGACAGGGGTTCTCATCGACCACTGAAGCTTTCTTT

J: TRBJ2-2
D: .
size: .
V: TRBV19
CDR3: CASSPFRAANTGELFF
DNA: TGTGCCAGTAGTCCCTTCCGCGCCGCGAACACCGGGGAGCTGTTTTTT

J: TRBJ2-7
D: .
size: .
V: TRBV25-1
CDR3: CASIKGGTYEQYF
DNA: TGTGCCAGCATTAAGGGCGGGACCTACGAGCAGTACTTC

J: TRBJ1-2
D: .
size: .
V: TRBV4-1
CDR3: CASSHLGGYGYTF
DNA: TGCGCCAGCAGCCACTTGGGGGGCTATGGCTACACCTTC

J: TRBJ2-7
D: TRBD2
size: many
V: TRBV5-1
CDR3: CASSGLRSGRAYEQYF
DNA: TGCGCCAGCAGCGGTCTTCGGAGCGGGAGGGCTTACGAGCAGTACTTC

J: TRBJ1-1
D: .
size: .
V: TRBV30
CDR3: CACGLLRTEAFF
DNA: TGTGCCTGCGGACTCCTGAGGACTGAAGCTTTCTTT

J: TRBJ2-1
D: .
size: .
V: TRBV5-1
CDR3: CASSLDRGSYNEQFF
DNA: TGCGCCAGCAGCTTGGATAGGGGGTCCTACAATGAGCAGTTCTTC

J: TRBJ2-3
D: .
size: .
V: TRBV5-1
CDR3: CASSLWTERSTDTQYF
DNA: TGCGCCAGCAGCCTCTGGACAGAAAGGAGCACAGATACGCAGTATTTT

J: TRBJ1-1
D: .
size: few
V: TRBV6-5
CDR3: CASSYFRDTEAFF
DNA: TGTGCCAGCAGTTACTTCAGGGACACTGAAGCTTTCTTT

J: TRBJ2-1
D: .
size: .
V: TRBV19
CDR3: CASSRQKGAGGLYNEQFF
DNA: TGTGCCAGTAGCCGACAGAAGGGGGCAGGCGGACTATACAATGAGCAGTTCTTC

J: TRBJ2-7
D: .
size: .
V: TRBV28
CDR3: CASSRLGVYEQYF
DNA: TGTGCCAGCAGTCGTTTGGGAGTATACGAGCAGTACTTC

J: TRBJ1-1
D: .
size: few
V: TRBV5-1
CDR3: CASSLQSVNTEAFF
DNA: TGCGCCAGCAGCTTGCAATCGGTGAACACTGAAGCTTTCTTT

J: TRBJ1-1
D: .
size: .
V: TRBV19
CDR3: CASSPSVRGGTEAFF
DNA: TGTGCCAGTAGCCCTTCCGTCAGGGGTGGCACTGAAGCTTTCTTT

J: TRBJ1-1
D: TRBD1
size: few
V: TRBV10-3
CDR3: CASSPGQAEAFF
DNA: TGTGCCTCTTCACCGGGACAGGCTGAAGCTTTCTTT

J: TRBJ2-1
D: TRBD1
size: .
V: TRBV5-1
CDR3: CASSSTGGYNEQFF
DNA: TGCGCCAGCAGCTCGACAGGGGGCTACAATGAGCAGTTCTTC

J: TRBJ2-7
D: .
size: .
V: TRBV6-1
CDR3: CASSEKGGGNSDEQYF
DNA: TGTGCCAGCAGTGAGAAAGGTGGAGGGAATTCCGACGAGCAGTACTTC

J: TRBJ1-1
D: .
size: few
V: TRBV10-3
CDR3: CAISDTAEDTEAFF
DNA: TGTGCCATCAGTGATACCGCGGAGGATACTGAAGCTTTCTTT

J: TRBJ1-1
D: .
size: .
V: TRBV27
CDR3: CASSLRAGWAEAFF
DNA: TGTGCCAGCAGTTTAAGGGCAGGGTGGGCTGAAGCTTTCTTT

J: TRBJ2-7
D: TRBD2
size: few
V: TRBV20-1
CDR3: CSASPYGLADYEQYF
DNA: TGCAGTGCTAGTCCTTATGGGCTAGCGGATTACGAGCAGTACTTC

J: TRBJ1-5
D: .
size: once
V: TRBV30
CDR3: CAWSSALNQPQHF
DNA: TGTGCCTGGAGTTCAGCGCTCAATCAGCCCCAGCATTTT

J: TRBJ2-2
D: .
size: .
V: TRBV6-4
CDR3: CASSPNRAGELFF
DNA: TGTGCCAGCAGCCCTAACAGGGCCGGGGAGCTGTTTTTT

J: TRBJ1-1
D: TRBD1
size: .
V: TRBV6-5
CDR3: CASREGQRNTEAFF
DNA: TGTGCCAGCAGGGAGGGACAGCGGAACACTGAAGCTTTCTTT

J: TRBJ1-2
D: TRBD1
size: .
V: TRBV18
CDR3: CASSPYITGGGYTF
DNA: TGTGCCAGCTCACCATATATCACAGGGGGCGGCTACACCTTC

J: TRBJ1-6
D: .
size: .
V: TRBV28
CDR3: CASTQGLYNSPLHF
DNA: TGTGCCAGCACACAGGGCCTTTATAATTCACCCCTCCACTTT

J: TRBJ2-3
D: TRBD1
size: .
V: TRBV11-3
CDR3: CASSLSFGTGTQYF
DNA: TGTGCCAGCAGCTTGTCCTTCGGGACAGGAACGCAGTATTTT

J: TRBJ2-5
D: .
size: .
V: TRBV18
CDR3: CASSPVQSETQYF
DNA: TGTGCCAGCTCACCAGTTCAGTCCGAGACCCAGTACTTC

J: TRBJ2-5
D: .
size: .
V: TRBV20-1
CDR3: CSARTGETQYF
DNA: TGCAGTGCCCGGACGGGGGAGACCCAGTACTTC

J: TRBJ2-3
D: TRBD1
size: once
V: TRBV28
CDR3: CASSLGGATDTQYF
DNA: TGTGCCAGCAGCTTAGGGGGCGCGACAGATACGCAGTATTTT

J: TRBJ2-3
D: .
size: .
V: TRBV2
CDR3: CASSVLATDTQYF
DNA: TGTGCCAGCAGTGTGCTAGCGACAGATACGCAGTATTTT

J: TRBJ2-3
D: .
size: once
V: TRBV19
CDR3: CASSIGVRWTDTQYF
DNA: TGTGCCAGTAGTATCGGGGTAAGGTGGACAGATACGCAGTATTTT

J: TRBJ1-1
D: .
size: .
V: TRBV20-1
CDR3: CSGEENTEAFF
DNA: TGCAGTGGAGAGGAGAACACTGAAGCTTTCTTT

J: TRBJ2-1
D: TRBD1
size: .
V: TRBV18
CDR3: CASSPSLFGTGPNEQFF
DNA: TGTGCCAGCTCACCAAGTCTCTTCGGGACAGGGCCCAATGAGCAGTTCTTC

J: TRBJ2-2
D: TRBD1
size: .
V: TRBV7-3
CDR3: CASRSGQGNTGELFF
DNA: TGTGCCAGCAGGAGCGGACAGGGGAACACCGGGGAGCTGTTTTTT

J: TRBJ1-2
D: .
size: .
V: TRBV3-1/TRBV3-2
CDR3: CASSPQGSPYGYTF
DNA: TGTGCCAGCAGCCCTCAGGGGTCCCCCTATGGCTACACCTTC

J: TRBJ1-1
D: TRBD1
size: .
V: TRBV9
CDR3: CASTYLQGGGTEAFF
DNA: TGTGCCAGCACCTATTTACAGGGGGGTGGCACTGAAGCTTTCTTT